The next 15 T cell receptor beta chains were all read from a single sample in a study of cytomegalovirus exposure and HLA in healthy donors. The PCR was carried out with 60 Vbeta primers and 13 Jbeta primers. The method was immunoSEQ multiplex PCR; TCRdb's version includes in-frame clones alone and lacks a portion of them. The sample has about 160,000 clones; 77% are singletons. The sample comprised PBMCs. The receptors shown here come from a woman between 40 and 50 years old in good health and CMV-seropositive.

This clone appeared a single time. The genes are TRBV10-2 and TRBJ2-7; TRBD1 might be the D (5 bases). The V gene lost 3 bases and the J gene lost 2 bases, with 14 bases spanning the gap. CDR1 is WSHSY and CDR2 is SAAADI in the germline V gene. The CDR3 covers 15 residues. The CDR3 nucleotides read TGCGCCAGCAGTGAAGGGTACAGGCTGACCTACGAGCAGTACTTC. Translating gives CASSEGYRLTYEQYF.

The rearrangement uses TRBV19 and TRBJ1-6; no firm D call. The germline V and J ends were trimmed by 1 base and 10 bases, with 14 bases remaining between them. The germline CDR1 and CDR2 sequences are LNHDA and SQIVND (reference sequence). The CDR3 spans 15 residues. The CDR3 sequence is CASSIGEGSASPLHF. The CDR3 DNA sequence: TGTGCCAGTAGTATAGGAGAAGGGAGCGCGTCACCCCTCCACTTT. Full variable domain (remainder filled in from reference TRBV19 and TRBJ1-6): DGGITQSPKYLFRKEGQNVTLSCEQNLNHDAMYWYRQDPGQGLRLIYYSQIVNDFQKGDIAEGYSVSREKKESFPLTVTSAQKNPTAFYLCASSIGEGSASPLHFGNGTRLTVT.

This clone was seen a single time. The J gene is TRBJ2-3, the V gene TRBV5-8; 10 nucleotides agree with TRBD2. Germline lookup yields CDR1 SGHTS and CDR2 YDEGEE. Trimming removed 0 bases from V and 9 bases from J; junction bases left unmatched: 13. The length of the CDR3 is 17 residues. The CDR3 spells CASSLVGASGSPGTQYF. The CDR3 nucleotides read TGTGCCAGCAGCTTGGTGGGTGCTAGCGGGAGTCCGGGGACGCAGTATTTT.

The CDR3 DNA reads TGTGCCAGCAGCGAGGGACTAGCGGGAGGTTTCAGGGAGACCCAGTACTTC. Its translation is CASSEGLAGGFRETQYF. The rearrangement uses TRBV7-9 and TRBJ2-5; 15 bases agree with TRBD2. Germline V gene sequence: CDR1 SEHNR, CDR2 FQNEAQ (reference sequence). V lost 5 bases and J lost 5; bases outside the gene matches: 9. This CDR3 is built from 17 residues.

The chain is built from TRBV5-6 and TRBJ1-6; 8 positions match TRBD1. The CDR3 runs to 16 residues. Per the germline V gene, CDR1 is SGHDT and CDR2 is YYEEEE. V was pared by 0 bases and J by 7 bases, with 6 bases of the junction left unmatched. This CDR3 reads CASSLATGGWNSPLHF. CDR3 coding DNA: TGTGCCAGCAGCTTGGCCACAGGGGGGTGGAATTCACCCCTCCACTTT.

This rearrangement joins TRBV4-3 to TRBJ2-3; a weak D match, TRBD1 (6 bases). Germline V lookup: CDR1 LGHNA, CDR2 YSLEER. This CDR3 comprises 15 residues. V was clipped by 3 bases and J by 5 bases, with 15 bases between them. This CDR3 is CASSQLQGQGDTQYF. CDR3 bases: TGCGCCAGCAGCCAGTTGCAGGGGCAGGGAGATACGCAGTATTTT.

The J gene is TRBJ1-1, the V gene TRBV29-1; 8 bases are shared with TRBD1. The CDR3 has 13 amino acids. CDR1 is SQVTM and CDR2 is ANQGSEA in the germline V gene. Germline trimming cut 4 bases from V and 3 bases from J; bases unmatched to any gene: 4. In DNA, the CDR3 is TGCAGCGTTGCAAACAGGGGGTACACTGAAGCTTTCTTT. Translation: CSVANRGYTEAFF.

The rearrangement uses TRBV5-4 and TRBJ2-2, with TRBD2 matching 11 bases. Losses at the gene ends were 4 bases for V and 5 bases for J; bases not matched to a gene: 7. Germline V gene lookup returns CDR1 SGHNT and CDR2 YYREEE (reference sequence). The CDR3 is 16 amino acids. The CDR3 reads CASSPGTSGLTGELFF. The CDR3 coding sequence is TGTGCCAGCAGCCCAGGGACTAGCGGATTAACCGGGGAGCTGTTTTTT.

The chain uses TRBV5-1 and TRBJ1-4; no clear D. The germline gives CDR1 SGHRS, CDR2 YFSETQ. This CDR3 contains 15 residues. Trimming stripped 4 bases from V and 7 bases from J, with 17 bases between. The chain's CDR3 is CASSLYEGLGEKLFF. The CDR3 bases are TGCGCCAGCAGCCTGTATGAGGGCCTGGGTGAAAAACTGTTTTTT.

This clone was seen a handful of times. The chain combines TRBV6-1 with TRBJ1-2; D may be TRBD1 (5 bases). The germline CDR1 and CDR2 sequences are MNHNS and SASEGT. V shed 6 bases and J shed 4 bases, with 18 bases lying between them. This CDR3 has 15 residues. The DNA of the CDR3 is TGTGCCAGCAGGAGGGAGGAGAGGGGAGCCTATGGCTACACCTTC. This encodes CASRREERGAYGYTF.

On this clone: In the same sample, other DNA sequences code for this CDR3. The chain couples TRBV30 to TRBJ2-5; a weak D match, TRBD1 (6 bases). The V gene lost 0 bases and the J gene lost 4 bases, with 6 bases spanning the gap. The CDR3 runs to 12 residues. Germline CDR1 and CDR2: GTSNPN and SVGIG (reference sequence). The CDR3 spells CAWSVGGETQYF. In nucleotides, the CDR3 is TGTGCCTGGAGTGTAGGGGGAGAGACCCAGTACTTC. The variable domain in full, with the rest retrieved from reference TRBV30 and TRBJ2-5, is SQTIHQWPATLVQPVGSPLSLECTVEGTSNPNLYWYRQAAGRGLQLLFYSVGIGQISSEVPQNLSASRPQDRQFILSSKKLLLSDSGFYLCAWSVGGETQYFGPGTRLLVL.

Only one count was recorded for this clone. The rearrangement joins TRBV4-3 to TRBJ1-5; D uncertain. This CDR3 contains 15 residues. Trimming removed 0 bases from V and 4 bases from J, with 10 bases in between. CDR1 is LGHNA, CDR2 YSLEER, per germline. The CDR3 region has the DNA TGCGCCAGCAGCCAAGATCTCGCGGGGAATCAGCCCCAGCATTTT. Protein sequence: CASSQDLAGNQPQHF.

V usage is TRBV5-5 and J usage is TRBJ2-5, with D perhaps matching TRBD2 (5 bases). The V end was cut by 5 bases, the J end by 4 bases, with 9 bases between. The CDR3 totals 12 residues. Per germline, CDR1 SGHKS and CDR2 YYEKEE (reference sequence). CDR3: CASSPGSETQYF. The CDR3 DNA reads TGTGCCAGCAGTCCGGGGTCAGAGACCCAGTACTTC.

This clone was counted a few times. CDR3 sequence (DNA): TGTGCCAGCAGTGACCAATTCTACAATGAGCAGTTCTTC. The encoded protein is CASSDQFYNEQFF. The chain joins TRBV6-4 to TRBJ2-1, with D hard to call. Germline-derived CDR1 and CDR2 are MRHNA and SNTAGT. The CDR3 is made up of 13 amino acids. V lost 2 bases, J lost 3 bases, and 5 bases lay in between.

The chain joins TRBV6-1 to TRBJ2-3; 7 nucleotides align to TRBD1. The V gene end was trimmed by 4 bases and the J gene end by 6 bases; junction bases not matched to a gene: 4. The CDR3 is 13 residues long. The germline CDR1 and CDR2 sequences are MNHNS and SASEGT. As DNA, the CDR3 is TGTGCCAGCAGTGGACAGGGCGGGGATACGCAGTATTTT. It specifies CASSGQGGDTQYF.